The rows below give T cell receptor beta chains drawn from one sample of a study of identical twins. Each CDR3 protein gets one entry after TCRdb re-called the 5' RACE reads with MiXCR. Of about 720,000 distinct CDR3 sequences listed, roughly 18% are singletons. These same data were also listed under a study on T cells expressing NK-cell markers.

Specimen: PBMCs. The receptors shown here come from a young woman in good health. Both conserved end residues are trimmed from each CDR3.

TRBV20-1	TRBJ2-3	SASPFWSREAPTDTQY
TRBV20-1	TRBJ1-3	SARAQGRDTIY
TRBV20-1	TRBJ2-5	SARDRRGISQETQY
TRBV12-3/TRBV12-4	TRBJ1-3	ASQGGNTIY
TRBV11-1	TRBJ2-6	ASSSLPDRVGSGANVLT
TRBV3-1	TRBJ2-2	ASSQDRFRYTGELF
TRBV20-1	TRBJ2-7	SARPGTWIKQDEQY
TRBV4-3	TRBJ2-1	ASSQANGNEQF
TRBV5-1	TRBJ2-7	ASSLGVVELPEQY
TRBV20-1	TRBJ2-5	SARRTPPGPQETQY
TRBV20-1	TRBJ1-2	SAEQGALGYT
TRBV12-3/TRBV12-4	TRBJ1-2	ASSLRQGKGYT
TRBV18	TRBJ2-1	ASSPSYGHAYNEQF
TRBV20-1	TRBJ2-7	RATTGVLNEQY
TRBV5-1	TRBJ2-5	ASSLSGQQETQY
TRBV7-9	TRBJ2-2	ASSLLFPGELF
TRBV2	TRBJ2-5	ASSGGGGPETQY
TRBV12-3/TRBV12-4	TRBJ2-3	ASSLTEGGAQY
TRBV12-3/TRBV12-4	TRBJ1-4	ASSLRFNEKLF
TRBV29-1	TRBJ1-2	SVGGQAINYGYT
TRBV11-3	TRBJ2-3	ASSSRQAGTDTQY
TRBV6-1	TRBJ2-7	ASSRLLSGRDEQY
TRBV7-2	TRBJ2-1	ASSLVSQV
TRBV20-1	TRBJ2-7	SARAPGQGWVEQY
TRBV28	TRBJ2-7	ASSLSVRVEQY
TRBV20-1	TRBJ2-1	SARDSSLAGEDEQF
TRBV7-9	TRBJ1-2	ASSLTGPLYT
TRBV20-1	TRBJ2-7	SASGTGGNSYEQY
TRBV10-3	TRBJ2-7	AISESPRDEQY
TRBV18	TRBJ2-4	ASSPEENIQY
TRBV5-6	TRBJ2-7	ASSLGGGQYEQY
TRBV6-5	TRBJ1-5	ASSSRGRDQPQH
TRBV5-1	TRBJ1-1	ASSRAGLSGRQEAF
TRBV20-1	TRBJ1-2	SASDEGDGYT
TRBV20-1	TRBJ2-2	SARDTSGSYGELF
TRBV5-1	TRBJ1-3	ASSLSSSGNTIY
TRBV12-3/TRBV12-4	TRBJ1-4	ASSPRFGAEREKLF
TRBV5-6	TRBJ2-3	ASSRGTAASTDTQY
TRBV11-2	TRBJ2-1	ASSLVGLAGGGHNEQF
TRBV11-2	TRBJ2-6	ASSVRGLVDSGANVLT
TRBV30	TRBJ2-2	APGRGELF